Each of the 6 T cell receptor beta chains below was sequenced from the same sample in a study of graft-versus-host responses after intestinal transplantation. Sequenced by immunoSEQ multiplex PCR; TCRdb stores in-frame clones only, minus some. The sample shows around 130,000 clones, approximately 90% of them seen only once. What these receptors recognize is not known. The sample in question was unstimulated CD4+ T cells sorted from spleen or lymph node cells, obtained before intestinal transplant. These receptors were collected from a human donor who received an intestinal transplant.

The chain joins TRBV7-6 to TRBJ1-2, with 9 positions matching TRBD1. V lost 1 base to trimming and J lost 8 bases; unmatched junction nucleotides: 8. Germline CDR1 SGHVS, CDR2 FNYEAQ. The CDR3 totals 15 residues. This chain's CDR3 is CASSLDGTGKIGYTF. The DNA of the CDR3 is TGTGCCAGCAGCTTAGATGGGACAGGGAAAATAGGCTACACCTTC.

The chain links TRBV6-1 to TRBJ1-1; 8 bases fit TRBD1. V lost 7 bases and J lost 4; bases outside the gene matches: 5. Germline CDR1 and CDR2: MNHNS and SASEGT. This CDR3 region has 13 residues. Here the CDR3 DNA reads TGTGCCAGCACCCTGACAGGGGTCACTGAAGCTTTCTTT. Translation: CASTLTGVTEAFF.

This chain links TRBV7-9 with TRBJ2-7; the D gene could be TRBD1 or TRBD2 (5 bases each). The CDR3 is 14 residues long. Trimming removed 3 bases at V and 2 bases at J, with 11 bases between. CDR1 is SEHNR and CDR2 is FQNEAQ in the germline V gene (reference sequence). Here the CDR3 DNA reads TGTGCCAGCAGCTTCTCCGGGGCAGCCTACGAGCAGTACTTC. Translating it yields CASSFSGAAYEQYF.

This chain uses TRBV6-6 with TRBJ1-1; D is ambiguous. Trimming removed 4 bases from V and 3 bases from J, with 6 bases in between. This CDR3 spans 12 amino acids. Germline CDR1 MNHNY, CDR2 SVGAGI (reference sequence). In DNA, the CDR3 is TGTGCCAGCAGTTCGGCCCACACTGAAGCTTTCTTT. Amino acids: CASSSAHTEAFF.

V is TRBV2 and J is TRBJ2-2, with D perhaps given as TRBD1 or TRBD2 (5 bases each). With 6 bases removed from V and 4 bases from J, the gap between germline ends came to 15 bases. This CDR3 is built from 15 residues. Per the germline V gene, CDR1 is SNHLY and CDR2 is FYNNEI. CDR3 sequence (DNA): TGTGCCAGCAGGTGGGGGAGATCGGGCACCGGGGAGCTGTTTTTT. It translates to CASRWGRSGTGELFF.

The chain is built from TRBV6-5 and TRBJ2-7, with a possible D match to TRBD2 (6 bases). The CDR3 totals 14 residues. CDR1 and CDR2 (germline): MNHEY, SVGAGI. With 0 bases removed from V and 3 bases from J, the gap between germline ends came to 9 bases. CDR3 protein: CASSYSGGFYEQYF. CDR3 nucleotides: TGTGCCAGCAGTTACTCTGGGGGGTTCTACGAGCAGTACTTC.